Presented here are 16 T cell receptor beta chains from one specimen sequenced in a study. TCRdb used MiXCR to reprocess the 5' RACE reads, holding one entry per CDR3 protein. The sample yields 45,000 to 55,000 distinct CDR3 sequences, around 26% seen once. Sequenced input: tumor-infiltrating naive CD4+ T cells sorted from the breast tumor. Subset noted: naive CD4+ T cells, CD4+CD45RA+CD25-. These receptors all stem from a female donor with breast cancer.

In its sample, this clonotype was seen a few times. V and J are TRBV2 and TRBJ2-3; D is undetermined. The germline gives CDR1 SNHLY, CDR2 FYNNEI. V lost 7 bases and J 2 bases, leaving 13 bases between the germline ends. This CDR3 has 14 residues. The DNA of the CDR3 is TGTGCCAGCACTTACACCACCCCCACAGATACGCAGTATTTT. Translating gives CASTYTTPTDTQYF.

In its sample, this clonotype was seen a few times. This may stem from a read error, because a much larger clone lies one nucleotide away. The chain combines TRBV20-1 with TRBJ2-1; the match to TRBD2 covers 9 bases. After removal of 6 bases from V and 5 bases from J, the junction contained 8 bases not matched to a gene. CDR1 and CDR2 (germline): DFQATT, SNEGSKA (reference sequence). The CDR3 has 14 amino acids. CDR3 in DNA: TGCAGTGCACCCATTAGCGGGAGCGACAATGAGCAGTTCTTC. Translating gives CSAPISGSDNEQFF.

This clonotype was counted between two and nine times. One end of the junction is discordant with germline, which a read error may explain. The chain couples TRBV28 to TRBJ2-7; 9 positions agree with TRBD1. Germline CDR1 is MDHEN and CDR2 is SYDVKM. The CDR3 is made up of 14 amino acids. The CDR3 DNA reads as TGCGCTACAATCACAGGGGGCGGGTCCTACGAGCAGTACTTC. This gives the protein CATITGGGSYEQYF. Drawing the rest from reference TRBV28 and TRBJ2-7, the complete variable domain is DVKVTQSSRYLVKRTGEKVFLECVQDMDHENMFWYRQDPGLGLRLIYFSYDVKMKEKGDIPEGYSVSREKKERFSLILESASTNQTSMYLCATITGGGSYEQYFGPGTRLTVT.

This clonotype was counted many times. The rearrangement links TRBV7-2 to TRBJ2-7; D gene uncertain. The germline V gene encodes CDR1 SGHTA and CDR2 FQGNSA. The CDR3 sequence is 12 residues long. V was clipped by 4 bases and J by 2 bases, with 6 bases between them. This chain's CDR3 is CASSSNPYEQYF. The CDR3 DNA sequence: TGTGCCAGCAGCTCGAATCCCTACGAGCAGTACTTC.

This sequence joins TRBV7-9 and TRBJ2-1; D call uncertain. V lost 5 bases to trimming and J lost 7 bases, with 18 bases between them. The germline V gene has CDR1 SEHNR and CDR2 FQNEAQ (reference sequence). The CDR3 runs 15 residues. CDR3 DNA sequence: TGTGCCAGCAGCCCACCAGAGTCAGGAGTTAATGAGCAGTTCTTC. Translating it yields CASSPPESGVNEQFF.

A few counts support this clonotype. The junction shows a germline mismatch at one end, possibly a read error. The V and J genes are TRBV7-2 and TRBJ2-7; TRBD2 aligns across 10 bases. The CDR3 totals 12 residues. The germline CDR1 and CDR2 sequences are SGHTA and FQGNSA. The DNA of the CDR3 is TGTGCCAGCAGCGTAGCGGGAGGCGAGCAGTACTTC. Translating gives CASSVAGGEQYF.

A note on this clonotype: This may be a read error, as it is one base from a much larger clone. The limits of the CDR3 on the DNA are not certain, so only TCRdb's listed CDR3 is given. The gene calls are TRBV14 and TRBJ1-6; no DNA check was done on the table's D call, TRBD1. From germline, CDR1 is SGHDN and CDR2 FVKESK. The CDR3 has 16 amino acids, counting both end residues. CDR3 in amino acids: CASSQDVGTGNSPLRF.

The rearrangement joins TRBV5-1 to TRBJ2-3; D is perhaps TRBD2 (6 bases). The V end lost 4 bases, the J end lost 2 bases, and 11 bases lay between the germline ends. CDR1 is SGHRS and CDR2 is YFSETQ in the germline V gene. There are 14 residues in the CDR3. The CDR3 DNA sequence: TGCGCCAGCAGCCCCCGGGAGCACACAGATACGCAGTATTTT. It is translated as CASSPREHTDTQYF. Based on the CDR3 plus reference TRBV5-1 and TRBJ2-3, the full variable domain is KAGVTQTPRYLIKTRGQQVTLSCSPISGHRSVSWYQQTPGQGLQFLFEYFSETQRNKGNFPGRFSGRQFSNSRSEMNVSTLELGDSALYLCASSPREHTDTQYFGPGTRLTVL.

The genes are TRBV12-3 or TRBV12-4 and TRBJ1-1; D is unresolved. V was trimmed by 9 bases and J by 1 base, leaving 18 bases between them. The CDR3 runs to 15 residues. The CDR3 loop reads CASSKRLSGNTEAFF. The CDR3 coding sequence is TGTGCCAGTAGTAAAAGATTAAGCGGGAACACTGAAGCTTTCTTT.

V is TRBV10-1 and J is TRBJ1-1, with D unresolved. V shed 5 bases and J shed 3 bases, with 22 bases lying between them. CDR3 length equals 17 residues. Germline assignment: CDR1 WNHNN and CDR2 SYGVQD (reference sequence). The CDR3 DNA sequence: TGCGCCAGCAGTCCCGATCCCGCCCGGGGTGGATACACTGAAGCTTTCTTT. Its translation is CASSPDPARGGYTEAFF.

The rearrangement joins TRBV30 to TRBJ2-2, with 7 bases aligning to TRBD1. Germline V CDR1 and CDR2: GTSNPN, SVGIG (reference sequence). This CDR3 is built from 12 residues. Trimming took 6 bases from V and 6 from J; bases not matched to a gene: 4. The CDR3 DNA follows: TGTGCCTGTAACGGACAGGCCGGGGAGCTGTTTTTT. It translates to CACNGQAGELFF.

This clonotype was picked up many times. The V call is TRBV5-1, the J call TRBJ1-1; maybe TRBD1 (6 bases). CDR1 and CDR2 from the germline V gene are SGHRS and YFSETQ. CDR3 length: 15 residues. V lost 1 base and J lost 3, with 13 bases in between. The CDR3 here is CASSLLEGVDTEAFF. The CDR3 DNA reads TGCGCCAGCAGCTTGCTGGAGGGGGTGGACACTGAAGCTTTCTTT.

At least ten counts were recorded for this clonotype. The chain links TRBV6-5 to TRBJ1-5; 9 bases are a match to TRBD1. V dropped 6 bases and J dropped 0; count of bases not matched to a gene: 9. The CDR3 has 17 residues. CDR1 MNHEY and CDR2 SVGAGI come from the germline V gene. CDR3 sequence reads: CASRPGQGIYSNQPQHF. CDR3 DNA sequence: TGTGCCAGCAGACCCGGACAGGGGATCTATAGCAATCAGCCCCAGCATTTT.

This clonotype was detected ten times or more. The V call is TRBV5-1, the J call TRBJ1-5, with D tentatively TRBD1 (5 bases). Trimming took off 4 bases at V and 4 bases at J, with 9 bases between the two ends. CDR3 length equals 13 residues. The germline gives CDR1 SGHRS, CDR2 YFSETQ. The CDR3 loop reads CASSPDTNQPQHF. The CDR3 DNA reads TGCGCCAGCAGCCCGGACACAAATCAGCCCCAGCATTTT.

The gene calls are TRBV4-1 and TRBJ2-3; 8 bases align to TRBD1. There are 18 residues in the CDR3. In germline, CDR1 is MGHRA, CDR2 YSYEKL. V dropped 7 bases and J dropped 3; count of bases not matched to a gene: 18. The CDR3 sequence: CASNQGPRSRGQTDTQYF. The DNA for the CDR3 is TGCGCCAGCAACCAGGGTCCCAGGTCCAGGGGGCAGACAGATACGCAGTATTTT.

This clonotype was seen a handful of times. The CDR3 reads CASSNLAGGYEQYF. The DNA of the CDR3 is TGCGCCAGCAGCAACCTAGCGGGTGGCTACGAGCAGTACTTC. The J gene is TRBJ2-7, the V gene TRBV5-1; 8 bases are a match to TRBD2. This CDR3 contains 14 residues. Germline V gives CDR1 SGHRS, CDR2 YFSETQ. J gave up 3 bases and V 4 bases, and 6 bases lay outside the gene matches. The whole variable domain, remainder taken from reference TRBV5-1 and TRBJ2-7, is KAGVTQTPRYLIKTRGQQVTLSCSPISGHRSVSWYQQTPGQGLQFLFEYFSETQRNKGNFPGRFSGRQFSNSRSEMNVSTLELGDSALYLCASSNLAGGYEQYFGPGTRLTVT.